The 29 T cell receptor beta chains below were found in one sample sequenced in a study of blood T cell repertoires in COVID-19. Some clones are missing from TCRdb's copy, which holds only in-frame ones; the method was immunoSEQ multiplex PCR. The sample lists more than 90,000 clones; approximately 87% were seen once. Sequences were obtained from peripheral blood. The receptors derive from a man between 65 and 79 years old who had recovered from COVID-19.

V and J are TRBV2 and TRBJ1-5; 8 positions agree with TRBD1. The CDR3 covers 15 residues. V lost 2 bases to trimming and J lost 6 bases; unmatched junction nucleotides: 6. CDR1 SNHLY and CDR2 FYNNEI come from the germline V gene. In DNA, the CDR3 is TGTGCCAGCAGTGAACAGGGGGCGCAGGTTCAGCCCCAGCATTTT. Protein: CASSEQGAQVQPQHF.

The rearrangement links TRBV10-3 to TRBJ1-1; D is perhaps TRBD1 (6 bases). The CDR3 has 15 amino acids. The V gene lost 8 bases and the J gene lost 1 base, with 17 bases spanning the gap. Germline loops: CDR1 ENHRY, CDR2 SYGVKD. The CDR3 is CAIGRGTLENTEAFF. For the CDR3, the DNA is TGTGCCATCGGGCGGGGGACATTAGAGAACACTGAAGCTTTCTTT.

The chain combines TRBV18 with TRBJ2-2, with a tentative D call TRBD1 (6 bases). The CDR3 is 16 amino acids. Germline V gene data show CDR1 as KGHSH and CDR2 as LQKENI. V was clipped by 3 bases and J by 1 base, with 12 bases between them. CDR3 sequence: CASSPPGHLNTGELFF. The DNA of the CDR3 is TGTGCCAGCTCACCCCCGGGACATTTGAACACCGGGGAGCTGTTTTTT.

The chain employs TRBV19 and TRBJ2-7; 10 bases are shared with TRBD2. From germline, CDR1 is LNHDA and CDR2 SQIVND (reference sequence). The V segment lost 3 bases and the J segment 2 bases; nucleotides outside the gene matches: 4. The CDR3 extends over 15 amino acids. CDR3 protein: CASSILAGAAYEQYF. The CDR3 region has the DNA TGTGCCAGTAGTATTCTAGCGGGGGCCGCCTACGAGCAGTACTTC.

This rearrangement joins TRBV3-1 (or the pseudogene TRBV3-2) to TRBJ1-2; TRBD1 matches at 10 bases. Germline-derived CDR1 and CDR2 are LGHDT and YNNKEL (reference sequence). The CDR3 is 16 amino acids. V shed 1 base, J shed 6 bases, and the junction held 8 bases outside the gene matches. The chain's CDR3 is CASSQVWDRGGDGYTF. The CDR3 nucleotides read TGTGCCAGCAGCCAAGTCTGGGACAGGGGAGGGGATGGCTACACCTTC.

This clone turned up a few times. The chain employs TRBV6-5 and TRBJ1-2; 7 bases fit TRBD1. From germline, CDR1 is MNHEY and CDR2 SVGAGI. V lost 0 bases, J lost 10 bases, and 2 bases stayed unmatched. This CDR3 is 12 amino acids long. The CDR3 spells CASSYSTGVYTF. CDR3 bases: TGTGCCAGCAGTTACTCCACAGGGGTCTACACCTTC.

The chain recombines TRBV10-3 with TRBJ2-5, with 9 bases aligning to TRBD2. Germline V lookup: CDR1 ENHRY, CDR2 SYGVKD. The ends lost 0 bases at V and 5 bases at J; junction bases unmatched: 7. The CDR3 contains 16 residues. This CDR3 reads CAISESVTSGRETQYF. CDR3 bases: TGTGCCATCAGTGAGTCGGTGACTAGCGGTAGGGAGACCCAGTACTTC.

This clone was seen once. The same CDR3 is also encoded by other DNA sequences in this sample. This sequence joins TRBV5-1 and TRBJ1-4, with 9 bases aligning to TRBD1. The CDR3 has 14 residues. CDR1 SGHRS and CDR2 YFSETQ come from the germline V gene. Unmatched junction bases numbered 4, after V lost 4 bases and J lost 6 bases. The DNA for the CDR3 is TGCGCCAGCAGCCTCACAGGGGGCGATGAAAAACTGTTTTTT. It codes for CASSLTGGDEKLFF.

Written as DNA, the CDR3 is TGTGCCAGCAGCTTTTTACCCGTAACAGGAAACTCTGGAAACACCATATATTTT. This sequence encodes CASSFLPVTGNSGNTIYF. This sequence joins TRBV28 and TRBJ1-3, with D possibly matching TRBD1 (5 bases). The CDR3 has 18 residues. The V end lost 6 bases, the J end lost 0 bases, and 21 bases lay between the germline ends. Looked up from germline, CDR1 is MDHEN and CDR2 is SYDVKM.

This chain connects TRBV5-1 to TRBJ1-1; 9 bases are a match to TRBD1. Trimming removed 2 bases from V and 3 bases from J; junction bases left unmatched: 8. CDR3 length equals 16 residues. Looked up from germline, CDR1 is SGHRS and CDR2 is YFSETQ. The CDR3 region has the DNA TGCGCCAGCAGCTTACAACAGGGGGCGGCGGACACTGAAGCTTTCTTT. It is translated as CASSLQQGAADTEAFF.

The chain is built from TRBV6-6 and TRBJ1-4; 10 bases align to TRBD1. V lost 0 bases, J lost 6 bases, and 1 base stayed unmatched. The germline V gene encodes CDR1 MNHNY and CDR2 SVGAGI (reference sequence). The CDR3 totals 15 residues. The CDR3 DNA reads TGTGCCAGCAGTTACTCCGGGACAGGGGATGAAAAACTGTTTTTT. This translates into CASSYSGTGDEKLFF.

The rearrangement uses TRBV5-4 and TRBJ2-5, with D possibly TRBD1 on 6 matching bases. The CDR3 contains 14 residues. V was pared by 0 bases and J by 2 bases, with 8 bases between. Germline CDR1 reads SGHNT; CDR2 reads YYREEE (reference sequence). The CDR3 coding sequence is TGTGCCAGCAGCTTGGGGGACACACAAGAGACCCAGTACTTC. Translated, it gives CASSLGDTQETQYF.

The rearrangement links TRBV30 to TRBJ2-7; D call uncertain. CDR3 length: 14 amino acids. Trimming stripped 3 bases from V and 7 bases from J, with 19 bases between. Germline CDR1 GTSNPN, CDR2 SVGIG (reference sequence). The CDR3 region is CAWSRPSRLGEQYF. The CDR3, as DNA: TGTGCCTGGAGCCGGCCTTCCCGCCTCGGGGAGCAGTACTTC.

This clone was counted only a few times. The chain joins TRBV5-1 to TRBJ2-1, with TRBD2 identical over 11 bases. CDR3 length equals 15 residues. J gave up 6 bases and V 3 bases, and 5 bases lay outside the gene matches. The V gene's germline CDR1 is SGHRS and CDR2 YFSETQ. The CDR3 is CASSWLAGGLNEQFF. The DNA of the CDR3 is TGCGCCAGCAGCTGGCTAGCGGGGGGCCTCAATGAGCAGTTCTTC.

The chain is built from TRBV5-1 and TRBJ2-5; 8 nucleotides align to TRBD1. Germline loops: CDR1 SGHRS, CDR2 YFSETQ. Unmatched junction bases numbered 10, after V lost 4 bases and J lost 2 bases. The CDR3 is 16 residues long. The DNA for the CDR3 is TGCGCCAGCAGCGCGGGCACAGGGGGGTATCAAGAGACCCAGTACTTC. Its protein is CASSAGTGGYQETQYF.

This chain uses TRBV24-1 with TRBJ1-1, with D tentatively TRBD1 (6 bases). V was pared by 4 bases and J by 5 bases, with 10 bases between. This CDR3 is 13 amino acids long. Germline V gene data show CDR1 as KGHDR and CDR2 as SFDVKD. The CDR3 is CATSDPTGTEAFF. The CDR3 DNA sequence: TGTGCCACCAGTGACCCCACAGGGACTGAAGCTTTCTTT.

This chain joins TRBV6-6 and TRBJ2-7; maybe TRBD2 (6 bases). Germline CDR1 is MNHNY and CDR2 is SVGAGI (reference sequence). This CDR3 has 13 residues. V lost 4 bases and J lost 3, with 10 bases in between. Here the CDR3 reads CASSFGGGYEQYF. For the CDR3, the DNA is TGTGCCAGCAGTTTCGGGGGTGGCTACGAGCAGTACTTC.

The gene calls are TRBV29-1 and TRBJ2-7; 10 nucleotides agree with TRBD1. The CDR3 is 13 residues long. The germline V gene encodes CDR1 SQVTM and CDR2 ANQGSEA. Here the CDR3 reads CSVGQGVWYEQYF. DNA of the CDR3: TGCAGTGTCGGACAGGGGGTATGGTACGAGCAGTACTTC.

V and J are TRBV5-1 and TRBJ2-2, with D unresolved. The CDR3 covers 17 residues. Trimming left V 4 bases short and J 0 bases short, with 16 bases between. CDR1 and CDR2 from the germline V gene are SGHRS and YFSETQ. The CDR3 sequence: CASSLHSDGANTGELFF. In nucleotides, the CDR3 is TGCGCCAGCAGCCTTCACTCTGACGGAGCGAACACCGGGGAGCTGTTTTTT. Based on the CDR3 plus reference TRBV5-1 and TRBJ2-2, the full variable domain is KAGVTQTPRYLIKTRGQQVTLSCSPISGHRSVSWYQQTPGQGLQFLFEYFSETQRNKGNFPGRFSGRQFSNSRSEMNVSTLELGDSALYLCASSLHSDGANTGELFFGEGSRLTVL.

The CDR3 DNA follows: TGCCCCCTCGGGTGGGGCGGCAAAAACATTCAGTACTTC. This translates into CPLGWGGKNIQYF. This chain joins TRBV29-1 and TRBJ2-4; maybe TRBD1 (5 bases). There are 13 residues in the CDR3. Germline loops: CDR1 SQVTM, CDR2 ANQGSEA.

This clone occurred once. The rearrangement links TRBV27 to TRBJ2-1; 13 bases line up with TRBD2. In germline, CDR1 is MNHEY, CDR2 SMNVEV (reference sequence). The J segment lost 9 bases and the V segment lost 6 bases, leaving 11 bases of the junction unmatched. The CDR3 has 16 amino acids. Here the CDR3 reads CASSPTLAGGPVEQFF. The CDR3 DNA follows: TGTGCCAGCAGCCCCACACTAGCGGGAGGGCCTGTTGAGCAGTTCTTC.

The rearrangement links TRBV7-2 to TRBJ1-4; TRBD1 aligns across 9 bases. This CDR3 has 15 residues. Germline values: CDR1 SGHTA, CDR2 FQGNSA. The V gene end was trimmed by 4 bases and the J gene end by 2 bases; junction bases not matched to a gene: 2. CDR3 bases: TGTGCCAGCAGCTACGGACAGGGGACTAATGAAAAACTGTTTTTT. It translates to CASSYGQGTNEKLFF.

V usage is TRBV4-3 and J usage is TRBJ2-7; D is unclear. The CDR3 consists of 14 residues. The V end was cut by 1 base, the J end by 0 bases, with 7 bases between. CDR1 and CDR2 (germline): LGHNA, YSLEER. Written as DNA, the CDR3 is TGCGCCAGCAGCCAAGGCGCGAGCTCCTACGAGCAGTACTTC. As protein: CASSQGASSYEQYF.

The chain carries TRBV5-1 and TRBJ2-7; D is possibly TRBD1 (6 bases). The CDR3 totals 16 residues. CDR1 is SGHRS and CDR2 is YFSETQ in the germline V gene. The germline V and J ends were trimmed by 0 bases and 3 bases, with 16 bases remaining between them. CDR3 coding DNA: TGCGCCAGCAGCTTGGACCCCACAGGGCTAGGCTACGAGCAGTACTTC. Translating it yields CASSLDPTGLGYEQYF.

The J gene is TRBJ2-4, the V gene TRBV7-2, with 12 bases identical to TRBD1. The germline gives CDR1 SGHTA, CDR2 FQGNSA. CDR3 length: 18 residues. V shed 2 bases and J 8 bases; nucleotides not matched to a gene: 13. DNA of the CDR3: TGTGCCAGCAGCTTAAAAGTAGGGACAGGGGGCCAATCTGACATTCAGTACTTC. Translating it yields CASSLKVGTGGQSDIQYF.

CDR3 nucleotides: TGTGCCTGGCTTAGCGGGAGCTCCTACAATGAGCAGTTCTTC. As protein: CAWLSGSSYNEQFF. J is TRBJ2-1 and V is TRBV30; 9 positions agree with TRBD2. The CDR3 length is 14 residues. Germline V CDR1 and CDR2: GTSNPN, SVGIG (reference sequence). The V and J ends lost 5 bases and 0 bases, in that order; junction bases with no gene match: 2.

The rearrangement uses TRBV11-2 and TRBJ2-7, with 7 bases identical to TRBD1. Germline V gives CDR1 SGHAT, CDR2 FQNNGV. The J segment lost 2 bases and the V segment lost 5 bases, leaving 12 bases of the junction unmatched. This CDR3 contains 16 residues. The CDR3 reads CASSLSTGAEAYEQYF. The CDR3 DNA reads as TGTGCCAGCAGCCTTTCTACAGGGGCTGAGGCCTACGAGCAGTACTTC.

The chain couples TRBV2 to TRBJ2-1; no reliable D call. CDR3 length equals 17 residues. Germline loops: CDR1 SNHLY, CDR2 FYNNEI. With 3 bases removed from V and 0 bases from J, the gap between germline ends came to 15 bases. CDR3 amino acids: CASSENPLVSSYNEQFF. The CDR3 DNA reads TGTGCCAGCAGTGAGAACCCCCTAGTGAGCTCCTACAATGAGCAGTTCTTC.

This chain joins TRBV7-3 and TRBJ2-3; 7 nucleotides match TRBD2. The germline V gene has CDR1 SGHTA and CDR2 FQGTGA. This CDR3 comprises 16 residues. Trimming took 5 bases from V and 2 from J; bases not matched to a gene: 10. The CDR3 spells CASSQRGGAYTDTQYF. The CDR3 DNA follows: TGTGCCAGCAGCCAGCGGGGAGGGGCCTACACAGATACGCAGTATTTT.